This T cell receptor beta chain comes out of a study of CD8+CD57+ T cells in acquired aplastic anemia. The wider study: Sorted CD4+ and CD8+ cells yielded DNA averaging around 3.2 ug. Notes on the study in general: Patient and control CD8+ Simpson's diversity was not significantly different. About 29 shared CD8+ CDR3s appeared highly expressed within patients' immunodominant clones.

All patients picked for sequencing had shown, by flow cytometry, an expansion of CD8+CD57+ cells. The diagnosis in all patients was severe acquired aplastic anemia. Concerning this clonotype itself: Its antigen is as yet unknown.

The template used for profiling TCR beta VDJ and CDR3 was genomic DNA. Via MiXCR, TCRdb re-called the reads, giving one row per CDR3 protein. The repertoire consists of under 350,000 distinct CDR3 sequences, with about 50% occurring once and the leading ten covering 1% to 1.5%. Sequencing used sorted CD4+, CD8+, or CD8+CD57+ T cells (not recorded which) from PBMCs. The origin of this receptor is a human donor with aplastic anemia.

The CDR3 region has the DNA TGCAGTGCCCGAGGGGGGCTAGGCCCCTACAATGAGCAGTTCTTC. Encoded protein: CSARGGLGPYNEQFF. The rearrangement links TRBV20-1 to TRBJ2-1; the D gene could be TRBD1 or TRBD2 (6 bases each). The germline V gene encodes CDR1 DFQATT and CDR2 SNEGSKA (reference sequence). This CDR3 comprises 15 residues. V was clipped by 6 bases and J by 2 bases, with 17 bases between them.